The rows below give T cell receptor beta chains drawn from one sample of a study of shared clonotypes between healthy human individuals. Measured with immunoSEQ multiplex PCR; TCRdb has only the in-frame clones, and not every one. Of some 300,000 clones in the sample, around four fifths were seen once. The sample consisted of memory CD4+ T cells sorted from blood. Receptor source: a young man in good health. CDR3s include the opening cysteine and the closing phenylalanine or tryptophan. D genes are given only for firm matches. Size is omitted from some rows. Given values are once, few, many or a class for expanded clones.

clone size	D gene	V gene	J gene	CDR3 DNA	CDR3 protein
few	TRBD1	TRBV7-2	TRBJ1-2	TGTGCCAGCAGCTTAATGACAGGGGGTGGCTATGGCTACACCTTC	CASSLMTGGGYGYTF
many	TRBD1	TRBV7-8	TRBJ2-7	TGTGCCAGCAGCCTAGGGGGACAGGAGCAGTACTTC	CASSLGGQEQYF
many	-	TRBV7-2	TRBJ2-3	TGTGCCAGCAGCCGATCCGGCCCAACCACAGATACGCAGTATTTT	CASSRSGPTTDTQYF
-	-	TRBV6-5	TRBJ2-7	TGTGCCAGCAGGCGGGACCGGGCGGAAGAGCAGTACTTC	CASRRDRAEEQYF
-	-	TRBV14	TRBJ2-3	TGTGCCAGCAGCCACACACCGGACAACACAGATACGCAGTATTTT	CASSHTPDNTDTQYF
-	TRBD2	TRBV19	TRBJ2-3	TGTGCCAGTGGGACTAGCGGGAGTGGGCCAGATACGCAGTATTTT	CASGTSGSGPDTQYF
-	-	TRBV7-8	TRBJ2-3	TGTGCCAGCAGCTTATCTAGCGTTAGCACAGATACGCAGTATTTT	CASSLSSVSTDTQYF
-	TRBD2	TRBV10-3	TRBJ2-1	TGTGCCATCAGTGGTAGCGGGAGGGCCTACAATGAGCAGTTCTTC	CAISGSGRAYNEQFF
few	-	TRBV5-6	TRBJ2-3	TGTGCCAGCAGCTTAGCCCGTCGCCTTAGCACAGATACGCAGTATTTT	CASSLARRLSTDTQYF
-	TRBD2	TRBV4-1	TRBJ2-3	TGCGCCAGCAGCCAAATAGGGAGGGGCCGACGTAGCACAGATACGCAGTATTTT	CASSQIGRGRRSTDTQYF
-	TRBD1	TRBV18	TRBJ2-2	TGTGCCAGCTCACCGGACAGGGGTTACACCGGGGAGCTGTTTTTT	CASSPDRGYTGELFF